This T cell receptor (beta chain) was sequenced for a study of technical replicates of blood from a handful of donors (TCRdb year 2017). The protocol used for the library was the immunoSEQ multiplex PCR assay. Sourced from immuneACCESS, this table was stored by TCRdb with only in-frame sequences that have V and J called. A share of the clones is absent; for the studies checked, an unresolved V gene accounts for under half, and the remainder has no known explanation. The table for this sample lists tens of thousands of clones; over 85% of them were counted only once. The ten largest clones represent around 4.9% of the sample. Worth noting for this clone: It has no known antigen specificity. One base away there is no much larger clone; base qualities are not given.

The germline V gene (reference sequence) specifies GTSNPN as CDR1 and SVGIG as CDR2. A distance of 9 bases separates the germline ends of V and J, which lose 3 bases and 9 bases respectively. The CDR3 goes from the cysteine to the phenylalanine over 11 residues. The entry retains the CDR3 DNA only, 33 bases that are in frame from base 1. This receptor chain uses TRBV30 and TRBJ2-4, and TRBD2 may be the D gene, going by 6 matching bases. The sample was PBMCs. This clonotype was obtained from a human donor in good health. Some clones in this sample may be carry-over from other donors' samples. The base sequence is TGTGCCTGGAGAAGGGAGGTCATTCAGTACTTC. It is translated as CAWRREVIQYF.